Listed below are T cell receptor beta chains from one sample, sequenced in a study of T cell clones after liver transplantation. Only in-frame clones appear in the TCRdb table, and some are missing; sequencing was by immunoSEQ multiplex PCR. The sample lists some 70,000 clones, under 90% seen once, with roughly 0.6% in the top ten. The sample was CD4+ T cells from blood, taken before liver transplant. The receptors here all came from a human donor who received a liver transplant. Both conserved end residues are part of each CDR3. The D gene is left open where the match is weak. A row's size may be missing; if present it is once, few, many or a size class.

V	J	size	D	CDR3	DNA
TRBV6-5	TRBJ2-6	-	TRBD1	CASRTGGSGANVLTF	TGTGCCAGCCGGACAGGGGGCTCTGGGGCCAACGTCCTGACTTTC
TRBV5-1	TRBJ2-3	-	-	CASNMGTSDTQYF	TGCGCCAGCAACATGGGGACATCAGATACGCAGTATTTT
TRBV28	TRBJ1-2	-	-	CASSFNHGYTF	TGTGCCAGCAGTTTTAATCATGGCTACACCTTC
TRBV7-2	TRBJ2-1	-	-	CASSPKGNGPRNEQFF	TGTGCCAGCAGCCCAAAGGGGAACGGGCCCCGGAATGAGCAGTTCTTC
TRBV19	TRBJ1-3	-	-	CASSRKITGNTIYF	TGTGCCAGTAGCCGGAAGATCACTGGAAACACCATATATTTT
TRBV5-1	TRBJ1-2	-	-	CASSLQEYGYTF	TGCGCCAGCAGCTTGCAAGAGTATGGCTACACCTTC
TRBV4-3	TRBJ2-3	-	-	CASSQDLGTKRDTQYF	TGCGCCAGCAGCCAAGATCTCGGGACCAAAAGGGATACGCAGTATTTT
TRBV28	TRBJ1-1	-	TRBD1	CASRLIGQGGHTEAFF	TGTGCCAGCAGACTCATTGGACAGGGTGGTCACACTGAAGCTTTCTTT
TRBV28	TRBJ2-1	-	-	CASRRGIVYNEQFF	TGTGCCAGCAGAAGGGGCATTGTGTACAATGAGCAGTTCTTC
TRBV30	TRBJ1-2	-	TRBD1	CAWLKGAHLYGYTF	TGTGCCTGGCTCAAGGGGGCGCACCTCTATGGCTACACCTTC
TRBV2	TRBJ1-2	-	-	CASSVQGLANYGYTF	TGTGCCAGCAGCGTCCAGGGCTTAGCTAACTATGGCTACACCTTC
TRBV19	TRBJ2-2	-	-	CASSKEAGELFF	TGTGCCAGTAGTAAGGAGGCCGGGGAGCTGTTTTTT
TRBV10-3	TRBJ2-3	-	-	CAISDRTSREDTQYF	TGTGCCATCAGTGATAGGACTTCACGTGAGGATACGCAGTATTTT
TRBV2	TRBJ1-2	few	-	CASSGDMGGYTF	TGTGCCAGCAGTGGAGACATGGGGGGCTACACCTTC
TRBV30	TRBJ1-2	-	-	CAWRYRERGYTF	TGTGCCTGGAGATATAGGGAACGGGGCTACACCTTC
TRBV7-2	TRBJ2-1	-	TRBD2	CASSHPGLAGGNEQFF	TGTGCCAGCAGCCACCCCGGACTAGCGGGAGGGAATGAGCAGTTCTTC
TRBV29-1	TRBJ1-4	-	TRBD1	CSVGQGANEKLFF	TGCAGCGTCGGACAGGGGGCTAATGAAAAACTGTTTTTT
TRBV2	TRBJ2-1	-	TRBD2	CASSLETSWLSYNEQFF	TGTGCCAGCAGTCTCGAGACTAGCTGGCTTTCCTACAATGAGCAGTTCTTC
TRBV7-8	TRBJ2-5	-	-	CASSFSSEHWETQYF	TGTGCCAGCAGCTTCTCCTCAGAACACTGGGAGACCCAGTACTTC
TRBV18	TRBJ1-1	-	TRBD1	CASSPQGATEAFF	TGTGCCAGCTCGCCCCAGGGGGCCACTGAAGCTTTCTTT
TRBV5-8	TRBJ1-5	-	-	CASSLWKEEDF	TGTGCCAGCAGCTTGTGGAAGGAAGAGGATTTT
TRBV18	TRBJ2-5	-	-	CASSPGETQYF	TGTGCCAGCTCACCCGGGGAGACCCAGTACTTC
TRBV6-6	TRBJ2-1	-	-	CASRPNRDLYEQFF	TGTGCCAGCAGACCCAATCGGGACTTATATGAGCAGTTCTTC
TRBV28	TRBJ1-3	-	-	CASERFGSGNTIYF	TGTGCCAGCGAGAGGTTTGGCTCTGGAAACACCATATATTTT
TRBV6-5	TRBJ2-1	-	TRBD2	CASSRLAPPNEQFF	TGTGCCAGCAGCCGACTAGCCCCCCCTAATGAGCAGTTCTTC
TRBV29-1	TRBJ1-2	-	-	CSIKDPGPTGYTF	TGCAGCATTAAAGATCCGGGCCCGACGGGATACACCTTC
TRBV10-2	TRBJ2-7	-	-	CASSVAYEQYF	TGCGCCAGCAGTGTCGCCTACGAGCAGTACTTC
TRBV15	TRBJ1-5	few	-	CATSRGPNQPQHF	TGTGCCACCAGCAGAGGCCCGAACCAGCCCCAGCATTTT